The next 23 T cell receptor beta chains were all read from a single sample in a study of Graves' ophthalmopathy and Graves' hyperthyroidism. Amplification of the TCR beta CDR3 regions used RNA transcripts (as template). HTBI-primed RT-PCR formed the first round, and a multiplex PCR formed the second. TCRdb re-derived calls from the multiplex PCR reads in MiXCR, one entry per CDR3 protein. The repertoire holds approximately 330,000 distinct CDR3 sequences, with 15% to 20% as singletons. Sequenced: peripheral blood. These receptors were obtained from an adult man with Graves' ophthalmopathy.

This clonotype showed up many times. The rearrangement links TRBV27 to TRBJ1-6; 8 nucleotides line up with TRBD1. The length of the CDR3 is 16 residues. The J segment lost 9 bases and the V segment lost 3 bases, leaving 10 bases of the junction unmatched. Germline V gene lookup returns CDR1 MNHEY and CDR2 SMNVEV (reference sequence). The CDR3 protein is CASSFQGAASPSPLHF. Written as DNA, the CDR3 is TGTGCCAGCAGTTTTCAGGGGGCGGCCTCTCCTTCACCCCTCCACTTT.

In its sample, this clonotype was seen many times. This chain connects TRBV5-1 to TRBJ2-2; 10 bases are a match to TRBD1. The CDR3 loop spans 16 amino acids. Germline CDR1 SGHRS, CDR2 YFSETQ. The trim removed 0 bases at V and 5 bases at J, leaving 4 bases unmatched. Here the CDR3 reads CASSLEGQGITGELFF. The CDR3 DNA is TGCGCCAGCAGCTTGGAGGGACAGGGGATTACCGGGGAGCTGTTTTTT.

J is TRBJ2-7 and V is TRBV7-2; D is ambiguous. The CDR3 totals 14 residues. Between the trimmed V and J ends, which lost 0 bases and 5 bases, there was a span of 11 bases. Germline loops: CDR1 SGHTA, CDR2 FQGNSA. The CDR3 DNA is TGTGCCAGCAGCTTAGCGAGGCCAGGCCACGAGCAGTACTTC. Translated: CASSLARPGHEQYF.

In its sample, this clonotype was seen many times. The rearrangement uses TRBV12-3 or TRBV12-4 and TRBJ1-5; D ambiguous. The V gene lost 5 bases and the J gene lost 2 bases, with 7 bases spanning the gap. CDR3 length: 13 residues. CDR3 in amino acids: CASSPPGNQPQHF. The CDR3 nucleotides read TGTGCCAGCAGTCCCCCGGGCAATCAGCCCCAGCATTTT.

In its sample, this clonotype was seen many times. The chain employs TRBV7-8 and TRBJ2-7, with TRBD1 as a possible D gene (5 bases). Trimming left V 5 bases short and J 4 bases short, with 15 bases between. This CDR3 spans 14 amino acids. Germline lookup yields CDR1 SGHVS and CDR2 FQNEAQ. In nucleotides, the CDR3 is TGTGCCAGCAGCCTAAGTGCCCAGGGTTACGAGCAGTACTTC. As protein: CASSLSAQGYEQYF. Variable domain in full (rest from reference TRBV7-8 and TRBJ2-7): GAGVSQSPRYKVAKRGQDVALRCDPISGHVSLFWYQQALGQGPEFLTYFQNEAQLDKSGLPSDRFFAERPEGSVSTLKIQRTQQEDSAVYLCASSLSAQGYEQYFGPGTRLTVT.

This clonotype was seen many times. The rearrangement uses TRBV12-3 or TRBV12-4 and TRBJ2-7; TRBD2 matches 12 bases. V was pared by 2 bases and J by 4 bases, with 3 bases of the junction left unmatched. The CDR3 covers 15 residues. In DNA, the CDR3 is TGTGCCAGCAGTTTAATGACTAGCGGGAGATACGAGCAGTACTTC. Amino acids: CASSLMTSGRYEQYF.

Ten or more counts support this clonotype. CDR3 sequence reads: CATAGATYEQYF. CDR3 coding DNA: TGTGCCACCGCGGGGGCCACTTACGAGCAGTACTTC. The rearrangement links TRBV24-1 to TRBJ2-7, with a tentative D call TRBD2 (7 bases). The V and J ends lost 9 bases and 4 bases respectively, with 12 bases between them. This CDR3 region has 12 residues. The germline V gene encodes CDR1 KGHDR and CDR2 SFDVKD.

This clonotype was recorded at least ten times. The chain is built from TRBV20-1 and TRBJ1-2; no clear D gene. V was pared by 5 bases and J by 3 bases, with 16 bases between. The CDR3 length is 14 residues. CDR1 is DFQATT and CDR2 is SNEGSKA in the germline V gene (reference sequence). CDR3 sequence (DNA): TGCAGTGCTCGCCGTATGGGGAGGGACTATGGCTACACCTTC. Residues: CSARRMGRDYGYTF.

This clonotype was detected ten times or more. V and J are TRBV2 and TRBJ1-1, with D tentatively TRBD1 (5 bases). The CDR3 extends over 14 amino acids. Trimming took 8 bases from V and 1 from J, leaving 14 bases between them. Germline loops: CDR1 SNHLY, CDR2 FYNNEI. For the CDR3, the DNA is TGTGCCAGCCTAAAGGGACGGGAGAACACTGAAGCTTTCTTT. Amino acid sequence: CASLKGRENTEAFF.

The V and J genes are TRBV7-2 and TRBJ2-4; 10 bases are a match to TRBD2. The CDR3 extends over 16 amino acids. V lost 1 base to trimming and J lost 5 bases; unmatched junction nucleotides: 5. Per germline, CDR1 SGHTA and CDR2 FQGNSA. The CDR3 DNA is TGTGCCAGCAGCTTAGGAGGAGCGGGAGGGCAAAACATTCAGTACTTC. Residues: CASSLGGAGGQNIQYF.

This clonotype was observed many times. J is TRBJ2-7 and V is TRBV28, with no clear D. The length of the CDR3 is 18 residues. Trimming left V 1 base short and J 6 bases short, with 25 bases between. Germline CDR1 MDHEN, CDR2 SYDVKM. CDR3 nucleotide sequence: TGTGCCAGCAGTTTATTGGTTTCGGATCGGTGGGCAGTGGGCGAGCAGTACTTC. Translated, it gives CASSLLVSDRWAVGEQYF.

This clonotype was observed many times. The chain uses TRBV6-1 and TRBJ2-5; D is possibly TRBD2 (6 bases). Trimming left V 3 bases short and J 1 base short, with 9 bases between. Germline values: CDR1 MNHNS, CDR2 SASEGT. CDR3 length: 14 amino acids. DNA of the CDR3: TGTGCCAGCAGTGATTGGAGGGTCCAAGAGACCCAGTACTTC. It translates to CASSDWRVQETQYF.

This sequence joins TRBV6-1 and TRBJ2-7; D is unresolved. The germline V and J ends were trimmed by 7 bases and 0 bases, with 13 bases remaining between them. The CDR3 sequence is 14 residues long. Germline CDR1 is MNHNS and CDR2 is SASEGT. In DNA form, the CDR3 reads TGTGCCAGCACCCCCGCTGGAAACTCCTACGAGCAGTACTTC. It translates to CASTPAGNSYEQYF.

The genes are TRBV6-2 or TRBV6-3 and TRBJ2-5; perhaps TRBD2 as D (5 bases). The CDR3 totals 15 residues. Trimming shortened V by 2 bases and J by 2 bases, and 12 bases separated the two germline ends. Germline CDR1 MNHEY, CDR2 SVGEGT. The CDR3 coding sequence is TGTGCCAGCAGTTACCTCGCTGGGAGACAAGAGACCCAGTACTTC. As protein: CASSYLAGRQETQYF.

The sample holds many counts of this clonotype. The V and J genes are TRBV19 and TRBJ1-5; a weak D match, TRBD1 (5 bases). Germline loops: CDR1 LNHDA, CDR2 SQIVND (reference sequence). The CDR3 has 16 amino acids. The V and J ends lost 10 bases and 2 bases respectively, with 21 bases between them. DNA for the CDR3: TGTGCCACTACGCCTGACAGCACCTTAGGCAATCAGCCCCAGCATTTT. This sequence encodes CATTPDSTLGNQPQHF. The complete variable domain, with remaining parts taken from reference TRBV19 and TRBJ1-5, reads DGGITQSPKYLFRKEGQNVTLSCEQNLNHDAMYWYRQDPGQGLRLIYYSQIVNDFQKGDIAEGYSVSREKKESFPLTVTSAQKNPTAFYLCATTPDSTLGNQPQHFGDGTRLSIL.

A note on this clonotype: A much larger clone differs by one base, so this may be a read error. The chain recombines TRBV6-2 or TRBV6-3 with TRBJ2-7; a possible D gene is TRBD2 (5 bases). Per the germline V gene, CDR1 is MNHEY and CDR2 is SVGEGT. The CDR3 totals 12 residues. This CDR3 reads CANSYGNYEQYF. CDR3 nucleotides: TGTGCCAACAGTTACGGGAACTACGAGCAGTACTTC.

The table lists this clonotype with a few counts. The rearrangement joins TRBV6-1 to TRBJ1-1; D not resolved. The CDR3 length is 13 residues. Germline loops: CDR1 MNHNS, CDR2 SASEGT. Trimming took off 6 bases at V and 5 bases at J, with 13 bases between the two ends. The CDR3 spells CASSRTKLTEAFF. Here the CDR3 DNA reads TGTGCCAGCAGCAGAACAAAGTTAACTGAAGCTTTCTTT.

There are many counts of this clonotype. The chain carries TRBV9 and TRBJ2-5; the D is unclear. The length of the CDR3 is 15 residues. CDR1 and CDR2 from the germline V gene are SGDLS and YYNGEE. With 0 bases removed from V and 2 bases from J, the gap between germline ends came to 11 bases. This chain's CDR3 is CASSVALGRQETQYF. The CDR3 DNA reads as TGTGCCAGCAGCGTAGCCTTGGGCAGACAAGAGACCCAGTACTTC. Based on the CDR3 plus reference TRBV9 and TRBJ2-5, the full variable domain is DSGVTQTPKHLITATGQRVTLRCSPRSGDLSVYWYQQSLDQGLQFLIQYYNGEERAKGNILERFSAQQFPDLHSELNLSSLELGDSALYFCASSVALGRQETQYFGPGTRLLVL.

This clonotype was detected many times. The chain carries TRBV6-5 and TRBJ1-2, with 8 bases identical to TRBD1. Per germline, CDR1 MNHEY and CDR2 SVGAGI. CDR3 length: 14 amino acids. Unmatched junction bases numbered 4, after V lost 2 bases and J lost 5 bases. The CDR3 reads CASSYQGAPYGYTF. CDR3 nucleotides: TGTGCCAGCAGTTACCAGGGGGCCCCTTATGGCTACACCTTC.

This clonotype was recorded at least ten times. The chain links TRBV27 to TRBJ1-1, with 7 bases fitting TRBD1. Germline V gives CDR1 MNHEY, CDR2 SMNVEV (reference sequence). CDR3 length: 14 amino acids. CDR3 DNA sequence: TGTGCTCCCGAGGAGGGGGCATGTTACACTGAAGCTTTCTTT. Protein sequence: CAPEEGACYTEAFF.

This clonotype was detected many times. V and J are TRBV4-2 and TRBJ1-2, with D possibly being TRBD1 (6 bases). Trimming pared 0 bases from V and 4 bases from J, leaving 12 bases between. CDR3 length: 15 amino acids. In germline, CDR1 is LGHNA, CDR2 YNFKEQ. CDR3 in DNA: TGTGCCAGCAGCCAAGAAACGGACAGATTCTATGGCTACACCTTC. It is translated as CASSQETDRFYGYTF.

This clonotype showed up many times. The chain combines TRBV12-3 or TRBV12-4 with TRBJ1-5; unclear D gene. The CDR3 covers 12 residues. The V gene lost 5 bases and the J gene lost 5 bases, with 7 bases spanning the gap. CDR3 sequence reads: CASSGEYQPQHF. CDR3 in DNA: TGTGCCAGCAGTGGGGAATATCAGCCCCAGCATTTT.

This clonotype was seen repeatedly, ten times or more. The chain has TRBV27 and TRBJ1-2, with D unclear. CDR3 length: 16 residues. Germline lookup yields CDR1 MNHEY and CDR2 SMNVEV (reference sequence). The V end was cut by 2 bases, the J end by 5 bases, with 18 bases between. DNA for the CDR3: TGTGCCAGCAGTTTAGTTCGTGGAGGATCTCCTTATGGCTACACCTTC. Protein product: CASSLVRGGSPYGYTF.